The 22 T cell receptor beta chains presented below share a single source sample, sequenced in a study of OX40 agonist ivuxolimab in advanced cancers. TCRdb's copy holds only in-frame clones and misses some; the assay was immunoSEQ multiplex PCR. This repertoire shows around 50,000 clones, roughly 89% found once; its top ten account for more than 45%. The source was CD4+ or CD8+ T cells sorted from blood, collected in a trial of the OX40 agonist ivuxolimab. The receptor source for this set is an adult with an advanced solid tumor such as melanoma, head and neck, liver or kidney cancer.

This CDR3 is CASSSGFSGDTQYF. CDR3 sequence (DNA): TGTGCCAGCAGTTCAGGGTTTTCAGGAGATACGCAGTATTTT. The gene calls are TRBV6-6 and TRBJ2-3; tentative D call: TRBD1 (5 bases). The CDR3 covers 14 residues. With 4 bases removed from V and 5 bases from J, the gap between germline ends came to 13 bases. Looked up from germline, CDR1 is MNHNY and CDR2 is SVGAGI (reference sequence).

The rearrangement uses TRBV4-1 and TRBJ1-2; a weak D match, TRBD1 (5 bases). Trimming cost V 1 base and J 0 bases, with 6 bases left between them. The CDR3 sequence is 14 residues long. Germline V gene lookup returns CDR1 MGHRA and CDR2 YSYEKL. CDR3 sequence (DNA): TGCGCCAGCAGCCAAGTAGGGGCTAACTATGGCTACACCTTC. Amino acids: CASSQVGANYGYTF.

The rearrangement links TRBV7-6 to TRBJ1-1; no reliable D call. Germline CDR1 reads SGHVS; CDR2 reads FNYEAQ. The V gene lost 0 bases and the J gene lost 1 base, with 6 bases spanning the gap. The CDR3 has 14 amino acids. The CDR3 protein is CASSLAIENTEAFF. The CDR3 coding sequence is TGTGCCAGCAGCTTAGCCATTGAGAACACTGAAGCTTTCTTT.

V usage is TRBV11-2 and J usage is TRBJ1-1; D is unclear. CDR3 length: 12 residues. Per the germline V gene, CDR1 is SGHAT and CDR2 is FQNNGV. V was cut by 4 bases and J by 1 base, with 4 bases left in between. CDR3 bases: TGTGCCAGCAGCTGGGGGAACACTGAAGCTTTCTTT. Protein product: CASSWGNTEAFF.

This chain links TRBV28 with TRBJ2-4; 8 bases agree with TRBD2. V lost 3 bases and J lost 6; bases outside the gene matches: 1. This CDR3 is built from 13 residues. CDR1 MDHEN and CDR2 SYDVKM come from the germline V gene. The CDR3 nucleotides read TGTGCCAGCAGTTTCCGGGGGGGAAACATTCAGTACTTC. Encoded protein: CASSFRGGNIQYF.

The chain carries TRBV5-8 and TRBJ2-1; 10 nucleotides match TRBD2. V was clipped by 0 bases and J by 13 bases; unmatched bases: 4. The CDR3 spans 13 residues. Germline assignment: CDR1 SGHTS and CDR2 YDEGEE. CDR3 sequence: CASSLELAGGQFF. CDR3 DNA: TGTGCCAGCAGCTTGGAGTTAGCGGGGGGCCAGTTCTTC. The entire variable domain, with the rest obtained from reference TRBV5-8 and TRBJ2-1, is as follows: EAGVTQSPTHLIKTRGQQATLRCSPISGHTSVYWYQQALGLGLQFLLWYDEGEERNRGNFPPRFSGRQFPNYSSELNVNALELEDSALYLCASSLELAGGQFFGPGTRLTVL.

The chain has TRBV9 and TRBJ1-1; possibly TRBD1 for D (5 bases). The CDR3 extends over 15 amino acids. Germline V gene sequence: CDR1 SGDLS, CDR2 YYNGEE. The V gene lost 0 bases and the J gene lost 1 base, with 10 bases spanning the gap. The CDR3 region has the DNA TGTGCCAGCAGCGTAGCCCCACAGGCGAACACTGAAGCTTTCTTT. As protein: CASSVAPQANTEAFF.

This sequence joins TRBV7-2 and TRBJ2-7; 7 bases fit TRBD1. J lost 0 bases, V lost 4 bases, and 0 bases had no gene match. Germline CDR1 is SGHTA and CDR2 is FQGNSA. The CDR3 totals 13 residues. The CDR3 sequence: CASSWDSSYEQYF. For the CDR3, the DNA is TGTGCCAGCAGCTGGGACAGCTCCTACGAGCAGTACTTC.

The J gene is TRBJ2-4, the V gene TRBV4-1, with D maybe TRBD2 (6 bases). V lost 6 bases and J 8 bases, leaving 17 bases between the germline ends. This CDR3 is 14 amino acids long. The germline V gene encodes CDR1 MGHRA and CDR2 YSYEKL. In DNA, the CDR3 is TGCGCCAGCAGTTTAGGTCGGGGGAAAGACATTCAGTACTTC. It yields the protein CASSLGRGKDIQYF.

A single count supports this clone. This sequence joins TRBV28 and TRBJ2-5; perhaps TRBD2 as D (6 bases). Trimming took off 3 bases at V and 5 bases at J, with 16 bases between the two ends. The length of the CDR3 is 15 residues. CDR1 is MDHEN, CDR2 SYDVKM, per germline. The CDR3 DNA is TGTGCCAGCAGTTTTTCCAGGCTAGCGAGGGAGACCCAGTACTTC. Its protein is CASSFSRLARETQYF.

This chain joins TRBV6-5 and TRBJ1-1; D gene unclear. The germline CDR1 and CDR2 sequences are MNHEY and SVGAGI. This CDR3 has 14 amino acids. Trimming took 0 bases from V and 2 from J, leaving 7 bases between them. CDR3 protein: CASSYSSSNTEAFF. The CDR3 nucleotides are TGTGCCAGCAGTTACTCGTCGAGTAACACTGAAGCTTTCTTT.

The chain has TRBV30 and TRBJ2-7; D is ambiguous. Germline CDR1 and CDR2: GTSNPN and SVGIG (reference sequence). This CDR3 is built from 13 residues. V dropped 5 bases and J dropped 3 bases, with 14 bases sitting between them. In DNA, the CDR3 is TGTGCCTGGGGGCCCGAAATGAGCTACGAGCAGTACTTC. It yields the protein CAWGPEMSYEQYF.

The chain employs TRBV14 and TRBJ2-3, with D perhaps being TRBD1 or TRBD2 (5 bases each). V was clipped by 4 bases and J by 1 base, with 18 bases between them. The CDR3 has 17 amino acids. Germline values: CDR1 SGHDN, CDR2 FVKESK. CDR3 DNA: TGTGCCAGCAGCCGAGGGCCAGGGCTGGTGGGCACAGATACGCAGTATTTT. Amino acid sequence: CASSRGPGLVGTDTQYF. Combining the CDR3 with reference TRBV14 and TRBJ2-3 gives the whole variable domain EAGVTQFPSHSVIEKGQTVTLRCDPISGHDNLYWYRRVMGKEIKFLLHFVKESKQDESGMPNNRFLAERTGGTYSTLKVQPAELEDSGVYFCASSRGPGLVGTDTQYFGPGTRLTVL.

The CDR3: CASSVTGRGAQYF. In nucleotides, the CDR3 is TGCGCCAGCAGCGTAACAGGTCGGGGGGCGCAGTACTTC. The chain has TRBV10-1 and TRBJ2-7; D is perhaps TRBD2 (7 bases). CDR1 and CDR2 (germline): WNHNN, SYGVQD (reference sequence). CDR3 length: 13 residues. The V and J ends lost 6 bases and 9 bases respectively, with 18 bases between them.

This chain uses TRBV13 with TRBJ1-3; 9 nucleotides line up with TRBD1. V lost 5 bases and J lost 3; bases outside the gene matches: 8. This CDR3 is built from 16 residues. Germline lookup yields CDR1 PRHDT and CDR2 FYEKMQ (reference sequence). This chain's CDR3 is CASSEQGQGNGNTIYF. The CDR3 nucleotides read TGTGCCAGCAGCGAGCAAGGACAGGGGAATGGAAACACCATATATTTT.

The chain uses TRBV9 and TRBJ2-2; D gene ambiguous. The CDR3 is 15 amino acids. The ends were cut back, 3 bases at V and 6 bases at J, with 15 bases in the middle. Germline V gives CDR1 SGDLS, CDR2 YYNGEE. As DNA, the CDR3 is TGTGCCAGCAGCGCCGGTGGTCCTGGCGCCGGGGAGCTGTTTTTT. It is translated as CASSAGGPGAGELFF.

The chain couples TRBV2 to TRBJ2-3, with D maybe TRBD2 (5 bases). Trimming took off 6 bases at V and 0 bases at J, with 16 bases between the two ends. Germline values: CDR1 SNHLY, CDR2 FYNNEI. This CDR3 spans 16 amino acids. The DNA for the CDR3 is TGTGCCAGCAGCGAAAGCGGCCTCTGGAGCACAGATACGCAGTATTTT. It encodes CASSESGLWSTDTQYF.

The chain joins TRBV10-3 to TRBJ1-6; 9 bases map to TRBD1. Trimming removed 6 bases from V and 6 bases from J; junction bases left unmatched: 3. The germline V gene encodes CDR1 ENHRY and CDR2 SYGVKD. This CDR3 comprises 14 residues. CDR3 nucleotide sequence: TGTGCCATCAGATCGGGACAGGGTAATTCACCCCTCCACTTT. Its protein product is CAIRSGQGNSPLHF.

The chain uses TRBV7-3 and TRBJ2-3; either TRBD1 or TRBD2 may supply D (9 bases each). The germline gives CDR1 SGHTA, CDR2 FQGTGA. V was shortened by 4 bases and J by 7 bases, with 30 bases between the two germline ends. The CDR3 sequence is 19 residues long. The CDR3 here is CASSSGTGRTSSGANTQYF. CDR3 bases: TGTGCCAGCAGCTCGGGGACAGGGAGAACGTCTAGCGGGGCCAATACGCAGTATTTT.

The gene calls are TRBV18 and TRBJ2-3; tentatively, D is TRBD1 or TRBD2 (5 bases each). V lost 6 bases, J lost 2 bases, and 18 bases lay in between. CDR3 length: 16 amino acids. Germline V lookup: CDR1 KGHSH, CDR2 LQKENI. CDR3 region: CASSTPPRGNTDTQYF. CDR3 DNA sequence: TGTGCCAGCTCCACCCCTCCGAGGGGTAACACAGATACGCAGTATTTT.

The V call is TRBV19, the J call TRBJ2-7; 9 nucleotides line up with TRBD1. The CDR3 extends over 15 amino acids. Germline trimming cut 5 bases from V and 2 bases from J; bases unmatched to any gene: 7. In germline, CDR1 is LNHDA, CDR2 SQIVND (reference sequence). This CDR3 reads CASSFSGTGTYEQYF. The CDR3 coding sequence is TGTGCCAGTAGTTTTTCCGGGACAGGGACCTACGAGCAGTACTTC.

In regard to this clone: The junction and the germline gene differ at one end; a read error may be behind it. This sequence joins TRBV7-7 and TRBJ2-3; no clear D. The CDR3 runs to 17 residues. Germline-derived CDR1 and CDR2 are SSHAT and FNYEAQ (reference sequence). Here the CDR3 DNA reads TGTGCTAGCAGCTTAGGCGTGGGATCCTCTAGCACAGATACGCAGTATTTT. Translation gives CASSLGVGSSSTDTQYF.